This T cell receptor beta chain emerged from a study of T cell repertoires in cytomegalovirus infection. About the study: Public TCR beta signatures indicated both CMV infection and matching HLA type. Study observations and caveats: The ex vivo response was dominated by HLA-C-restricted CMV-specific TCR beta clonotypes.

The CDR3 runs to 16 residues. Germline assignment: CDR1 LNHDA and CDR2 SQIVND (reference sequence). V was clipped by 3 bases and J by 2 bases; unmatched bases: 2. About this clonotype: Its antigen is unknown.

TCRdb re-called the reads with MiXCR, one entry per CDR3 protein. The data contain 300,000 or so distinct CDR3 sequences, approximately 10% of them singletons. The J gene is TRBJ1-6, the V gene TRBV19; 9 nucleotides align to TRBD1. The clonotype was recovered from a human donor in good health (CMV status not recorded). Some clones in this sample may be carry-over from other donors' samples. The specimen was PBMCs. CDR3 sequence: CASSIGTGTYNSPLHF. DNA of the CDR3: TGTGCCAGTAGTATCGGGACAGGGACCTATAATTCACCCCTCCACTTT.